This T cell receptor beta chain was captured by sequencing in a study of Ad26.COV2.S vaccination and SARS-CoV-2 variants. Study-level information: The COV1001 Ad26.COV2.S trial arm included the donor. Whole-study results and caveats: The study found similar non-spike TCR breadth in vaccine and placebo recipients. Vaccinees displayed broader spike-specific TCR repertoires than placebo recipients.

As for treatment: 15 to 20 received Ad26.COV2.S at low or high dose, single or two shots; roughly five received placebo; per-sample allocation not given. It was on day 63 after the first vaccine or placebo injection that samples were taken. The donor was a Boston adult aged 18-55 years. Germline V gene data show CDR1 as SGHTA and CDR2 as FQGNSA. Trimming took 7 bases from V and 0 from J, leaving 10 bases between them. The CDR3 sequence is 14 residues long. A note on this clone: Its antigen is not known.

TCRdb's table, derived via immunoSEQ multiplex PCR, lists solely in-frame clones and lacks some. The repertoire holds about 440,000 clones, with less than 95% as singletons. The sequenced sample was peripheral blood, obtained in a trial of Ad26.COV2.S vaccine versus placebo. The genes are TRBV7-2 and TRBJ2-1, with a weak D call TRBD2 (6 bases). The clonotype originates from a person aged 18-60 years who received the Ad26.COV2.S COVID-19 vaccine or a placebo. The CDR3 sequence: CASNQDYSYNEQFF. The CDR3 DNA reads TGTGCCAGCAACCAGGACTACTCCTACAATGAGCAGTTCTTC.